These 15 T cell receptor beta chains share one sample of origin, sequenced in a study of identical twins. TCRdb independently ran MiXCR on the 5' RACE reads; one entry per CDR3 protein. The repertoire has 260,000 or so distinct CDR3 sequences, approximately 7.9% of them found once; the top ten carry roughly 5%. The same sample was also studied in work on yellow fever vaccine responses in identical twins.

The sequencing sample was made of CD8+ T cells sorted from blood. The receptors derive from a woman between 18 and 29 years old in good health.

CDR3 in amino acids: CASSQDHGVSYEQYV. The DNA of the CDR3 is TGCGCCAGCAGCCAAGATCATGGGGTGTCCTACGAGCAGTACGTC. The rearrangement links TRBV4-1 to TRBJ2-7; no definite D call. Germline loops: CDR1 MGHRA, CDR2 YSYEKL. V gave up 0 bases and J gave up 1 base, with 10 bases separating them. The CDR3 covers 15 residues.

In its sample, this clonotype was seen a few times. The V and J genes are TRBV3-1 and TRBJ2-6; 9 bases map to TRBD1. Looked up from germline, CDR1 is LGHDT and CDR2 is YNNKEL (reference sequence). Trimming at V came to 4 bases and at J to 0 bases, leaving 10 bases not matched to a gene. The CDR3 has 19 residues. The CDR3 here is CASSPLQGQGSSGANVLTF. The CDR3 nucleotides are TGTGCCAGCAGCCCCCTTCAGGGACAGGGCTCCTCTGGGGCCAACGTCCTGACTTTC.

This clonotype was observed at least ten times. The rearrangement joins TRBV5-8 to TRBJ2-2, with TRBD2 matching over 10 bases. The J segment lost 3 bases and the V segment lost 5 bases, leaving 10 bases of the junction unmatched. From germline, CDR1 is SGHTS and CDR2 YDEGEE. This CDR3 is 17 amino acids long. CDR3 amino acids: CASRPLQREGDTGELFF. Written as DNA, the CDR3 is TGTGCCAGCAGACCGTTACAGCGGGAGGGAGACACCGGGGAGCTGTTTTTT.

This clonotype was observed at least ten times. V gene TRBV7-9 combines with J gene TRBJ1-2; 9 nucleotides line up with TRBD1. The CDR3 totals 15 residues. After removal of 4 bases from V and 2 bases from J, the junction contained 5 bases not matched to a gene. Germline CDR1 is SEHNR and CDR2 is FQNEAQ (reference sequence). This chain's CDR3 is CASSSDRGLNYGYTF. The DNA of the CDR3 is TGTGCCAGCAGCTCGGACAGGGGACTGAACTATGGCTACACCTTC. The whole variable domain, remainder taken from reference TRBV7-9 and TRBJ1-2, is DTGVSQNPRHKITKRGQNVTFRCDPISEHNRLYWYRQTLGQGPEFLTYFQNEAQLEKSRLLSDRFSAERPKGSFSTLEIQRTEQGDSAMYLCASSSDRGLNYGYTFGSGTRLTVV.

The V and J genes are TRBV10-1 and TRBJ2-3; D ambiguous. Germline loops: CDR1 WNHNN, CDR2 SYGVQD (reference sequence). V shed 3 bases and J shed 6 bases, with 4 bases lying between them. The length of the CDR3 is 11 residues. The CDR3 sequence: CASSDPDTQYF. CDR3 coding DNA: TGCGCCAGCAGTGACCCGGATACGCAGTATTTT.

A few counts support this clonotype. This chain connects TRBV27 to TRBJ2-1; the D gene is possibly TRBD1 (5 bases). Looked up from germline, CDR1 is MNHEY and CDR2 is SMNVEV (reference sequence). Trimming pared 3 bases from V and 9 bases from J, leaving 18 bases between. The CDR3 totals 15 residues. CDR3 bases: TGTGCCAGCAGTTTTGGACACTCCCTAGTTAGTGAGCAGTTCTTC. Translating gives CASSFGHSLVSEQFF.

This clonotype was counted between two and nine times. V is TRBV3-1 and J is TRBJ2-2, with 9 bases lining up with TRBD2. The V gene's germline CDR1 is LGHDT and CDR2 YNNKEL (reference sequence). The CDR3 totals 16 residues. Trimming took 0 bases from V and 1 from J; bases not matched to a gene: 0. In DNA form, the CDR3 reads TGTGCCAGCAGCCAAGAGCGGGGGGGGAACACCGGGGAGCTGTTTTTT. It translates to CASSQERGGNTGELFF. The full variable domain, in which reference TRBV3-1 and TRBJ2-2 provide the parts outside the CDR3, is DTAVSQTPKYLVTQMGNDKSIKCEQNLGHDTMYWYKQDSKKFLKIMFSYNNKELIINETVPNRFSPKSPDKAHLNLHINSLELGDSAVYFCASSQERGGNTGELFFGEGSRLTVL.

This clonotype came up many times. This chain joins TRBV10-3 and TRBJ2-1, with 9 bases fitting TRBD1. This CDR3 comprises 16 residues. J gave up 7 bases and V 3 bases, and 10 bases lay outside the gene matches. Germline V gives CDR1 ENHRY, CDR2 SYGVKD. The DNA of the CDR3 is TGTGCCATCAGTGAAGCCTTGGGACAGGGTTCAAATGAGCAGTTCTTC. Protein sequence: CAISEALGQGSNEQFF.

The chain carries TRBV7-9 and TRBJ2-1, with 8 bases matching TRBD2. CDR1 SEHNR and CDR2 FQNEAQ come from the germline V gene (reference sequence). The CDR3 is 16 residues long. Trimming removed 1 base from V and 7 bases from J; junction bases left unmatched: 9. For the CDR3, the DNA is TGTGCCAGCAGCTTAGACGCGGGGGGCTTTACGAATGAGCAGTTCTTC. It specifies CASSLDAGGFTNEQFF.

This clonotype was detected ten times or more. One junction end does not reproduce the germline sequence, and a read error may be involved. The chain links TRBV12-3 or TRBV12-4 to TRBJ1-5; no firm D call. This CDR3 has 15 amino acids. CDR3 sequence reads: CASSLSVKGSQAQHF. The CDR3 DNA is TGTGCCAGCAGTTTATCTGTGAAAGGGAGTCAGGCCCAGCATTTT.

Concerning this clonotype: This may arise from a read error, as a much more abundant clone is one base away. The V call is TRBV5-1, the J call TRBJ2-1; a possible D gene is TRBD1 (5 bases). The CDR3 totals 12 residues. Per the germline V gene, CDR1 is SGHRS and CDR2 is YFSETQ. Here the CDR3 DNA reads TGCGCCAGCAGCTTGGACAGGTCTGAGCTGTTCTTC. It translates to CASSLDRSELFF.

The chain employs TRBV4-1 and TRBJ1-5; TRBD1 is a possible D gene (6 bases). CDR1 and CDR2 (germline): MGHRA, YSYEKL. The V end was cut by 2 bases, the J end by 5 bases, with 10 bases between. The CDR3 consists of 14 residues. In nucleotides, the CDR3 is TGCGCCAGCAGCCAACACAGGGACGATCAGCCCCAGCATTTT. It encodes CASSQHRDDQPQHF.

This clonotype was seen repeatedly, ten times or more. The chain employs TRBV7-9 and TRBJ2-3; D unresolved. The CDR3 is 15 amino acids. Trimming removed 8 bases from V and 2 bases from J, with 17 bases in between. Per germline, CDR1 SEHNR and CDR2 FQNEAQ (reference sequence). The CDR3: CASQWSTKDTDTQYF. The CDR3 DNA is TGTGCCAGCCAATGGTCCACAAAAGACACAGATACGCAGTATTTT.

In this sample, this clonotype turned up a few times. The gene calls are TRBV4-1 and TRBJ2-1; TRBD2 matches 7 bases. CDR1 is MGHRA and CDR2 is YSYEKL in the germline V gene. The CDR3 sequence is 15 residues long. V shed 6 bases and J 0 bases; nucleotides not matched to a gene: 5. This CDR3 reads CASSLSGFSYNEQFF. In DNA form, the CDR3 reads TGCGCCAGCAGTCTTAGCGGGTTCTCCTACAATGAGCAGTTCTTC.

This clonotype was seen more than once but under ten times. The V and J genes are TRBV28 and TRBJ2-1; 8 bases map to TRBD2. The CDR3 totals 17 residues. The trim removed 3 bases at V and 2 bases at J, leaving 9 bases unmatched. Per germline, CDR1 MDHEN and CDR2 SYDVKM. In DNA form, the CDR3 reads TGTGCCAGCAGTTTTCGGACTAGCAGACATGCCTACAATGAGCAGTTCTTC. Protein: CASSFRTSRHAYNEQFF.